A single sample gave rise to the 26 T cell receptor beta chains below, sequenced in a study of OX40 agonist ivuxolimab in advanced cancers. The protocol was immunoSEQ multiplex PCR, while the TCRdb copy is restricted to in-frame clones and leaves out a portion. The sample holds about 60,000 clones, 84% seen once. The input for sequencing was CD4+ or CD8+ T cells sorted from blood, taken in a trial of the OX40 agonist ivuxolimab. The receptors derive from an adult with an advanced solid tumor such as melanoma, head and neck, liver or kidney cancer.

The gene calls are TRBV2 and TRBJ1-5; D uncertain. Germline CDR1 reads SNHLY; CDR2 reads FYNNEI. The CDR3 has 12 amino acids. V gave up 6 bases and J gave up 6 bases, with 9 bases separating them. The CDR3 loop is CASRRFGQPQHF. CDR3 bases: TGTGCCAGCAGGAGGTTCGGTCAGCCCCAGCATTTT.

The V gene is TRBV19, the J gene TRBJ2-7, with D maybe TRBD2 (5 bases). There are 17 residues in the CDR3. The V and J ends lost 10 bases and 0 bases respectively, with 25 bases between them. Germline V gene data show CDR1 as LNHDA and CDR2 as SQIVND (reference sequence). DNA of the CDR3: TGTGCCACCTCACCCACCGGGATCCCAGGACCCTCCTACGAGCAGTACTTC. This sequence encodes CATSPTGIPGPSYEQYF.

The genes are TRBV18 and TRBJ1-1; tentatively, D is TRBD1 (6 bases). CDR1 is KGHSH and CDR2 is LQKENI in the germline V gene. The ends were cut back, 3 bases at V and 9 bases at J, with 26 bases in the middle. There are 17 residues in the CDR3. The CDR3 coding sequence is TGTGCCAGCTCACCTTATTACACTAACCAAGGGGGGGGAAAAGCTTTCTTT. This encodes CASSPYYTNQGGGKAFF. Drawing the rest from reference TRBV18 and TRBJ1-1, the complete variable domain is NAGVMQNPRHLVRRRGQEARLRCSPMKGHSHVYWYRQLPEEGLKFMVYLQKENIIDESGMPKERFSAEFPKEGPSILRIQQVVRGDSAAYFCASSPYYTNQGGGKAFFGQGTRLTVV.

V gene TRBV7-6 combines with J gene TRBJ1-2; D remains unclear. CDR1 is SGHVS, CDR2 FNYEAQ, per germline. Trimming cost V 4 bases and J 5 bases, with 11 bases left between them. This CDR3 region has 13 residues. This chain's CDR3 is CASSSIFEYGYTF. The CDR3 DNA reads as TGTGCCAGCAGCTCAATCTTTGAATATGGCTACACCTTC.

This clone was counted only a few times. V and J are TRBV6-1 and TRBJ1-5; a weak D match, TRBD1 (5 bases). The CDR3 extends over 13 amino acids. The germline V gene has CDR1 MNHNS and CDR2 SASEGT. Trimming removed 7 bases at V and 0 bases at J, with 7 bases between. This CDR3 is CASTTVSNQPQHF. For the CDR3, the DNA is TGTGCCAGCACGACAGTTAGCAATCAGCCCCAGCATTTT.

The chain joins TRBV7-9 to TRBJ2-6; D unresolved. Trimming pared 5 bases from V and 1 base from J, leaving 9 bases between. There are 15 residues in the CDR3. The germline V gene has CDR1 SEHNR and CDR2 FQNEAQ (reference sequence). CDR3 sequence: CASSPPWSGANVLTF. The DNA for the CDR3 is TGTGCCAGCAGCCCTCCCTGGTCTGGGGCCAACGTCCTGACTTTC.

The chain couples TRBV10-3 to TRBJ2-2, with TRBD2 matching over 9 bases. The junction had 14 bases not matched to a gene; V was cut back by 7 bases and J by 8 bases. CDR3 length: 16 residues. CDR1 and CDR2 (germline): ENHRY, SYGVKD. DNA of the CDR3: TGTGCCATCAACACGCCTTTGGCGGGGGGGCTTGGGGAGCTGTTTTTT. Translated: CAINTPLAGGLGELFF.

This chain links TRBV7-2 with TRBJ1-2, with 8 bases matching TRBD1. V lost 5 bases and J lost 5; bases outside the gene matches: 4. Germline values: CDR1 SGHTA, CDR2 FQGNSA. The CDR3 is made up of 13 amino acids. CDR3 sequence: CASSPGQEYGYTF. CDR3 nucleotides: TGTGCCAGCAGCCCGGGACAGGAGTATGGCTACACCTTC.

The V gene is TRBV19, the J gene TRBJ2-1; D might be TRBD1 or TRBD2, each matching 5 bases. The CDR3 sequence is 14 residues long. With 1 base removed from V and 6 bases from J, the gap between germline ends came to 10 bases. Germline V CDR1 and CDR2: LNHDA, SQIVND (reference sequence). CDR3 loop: CASSIAGLANEQFF. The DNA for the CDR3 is TGTGCCAGTAGTATAGCAGGGCTAGCCAATGAGCAGTTCTTC.

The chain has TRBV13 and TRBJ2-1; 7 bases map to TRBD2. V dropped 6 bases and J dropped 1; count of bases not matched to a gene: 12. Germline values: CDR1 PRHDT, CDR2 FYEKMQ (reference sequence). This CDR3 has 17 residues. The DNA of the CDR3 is TGTGCCAGCAGTTTGAATCCACTAGCGTTGTCCTACAATGAGCAGTTCTTC. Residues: CASSLNPLALSYNEQFF.

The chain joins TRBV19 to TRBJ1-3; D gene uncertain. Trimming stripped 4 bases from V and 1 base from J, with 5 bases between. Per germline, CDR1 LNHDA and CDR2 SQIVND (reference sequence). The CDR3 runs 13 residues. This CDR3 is CASSTRSGNTIYF. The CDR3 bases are TGTGCCAGTAGTACCCGTTCTGGAAACACCATATATTTT.

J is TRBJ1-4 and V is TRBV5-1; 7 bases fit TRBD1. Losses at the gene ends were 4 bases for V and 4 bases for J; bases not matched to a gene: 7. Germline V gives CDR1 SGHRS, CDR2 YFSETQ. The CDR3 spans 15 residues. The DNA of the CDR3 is TGCGCCAGCAGCCCAGGGACAGATTTTAATGAAAAACTGTTTTTT. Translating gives CASSPGTDFNEKLFF.

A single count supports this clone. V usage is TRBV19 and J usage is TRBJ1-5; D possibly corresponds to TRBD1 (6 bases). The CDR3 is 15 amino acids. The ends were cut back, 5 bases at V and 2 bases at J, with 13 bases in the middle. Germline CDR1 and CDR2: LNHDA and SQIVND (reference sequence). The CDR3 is CASSAKGGGNQPQHF. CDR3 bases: TGTGCCAGTAGTGCGAAGGGGGGAGGCAATCAGCCCCAGCATTTT.

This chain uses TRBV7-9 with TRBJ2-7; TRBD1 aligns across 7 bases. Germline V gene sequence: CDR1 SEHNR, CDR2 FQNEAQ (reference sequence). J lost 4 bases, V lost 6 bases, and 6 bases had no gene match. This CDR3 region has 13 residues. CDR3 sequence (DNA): TGTGCCAGCAGACGAACAGGGGATTACGAGCAGTACTTC. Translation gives CASRRTGDYEQYF.

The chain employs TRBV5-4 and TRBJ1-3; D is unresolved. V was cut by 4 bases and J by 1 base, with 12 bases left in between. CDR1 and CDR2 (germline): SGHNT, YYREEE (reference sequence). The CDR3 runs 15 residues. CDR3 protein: CASSETGFSGNTIYF. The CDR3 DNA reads TGTGCCAGCAGCGAGACTGGATTTTCTGGAAACACCATATATTTT.

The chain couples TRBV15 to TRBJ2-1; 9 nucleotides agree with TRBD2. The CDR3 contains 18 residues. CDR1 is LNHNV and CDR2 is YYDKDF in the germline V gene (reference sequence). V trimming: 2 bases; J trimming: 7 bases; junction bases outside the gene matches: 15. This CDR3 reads CATSRSSASLAGKNEQFF. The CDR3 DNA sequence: TGTGCCACCAGCAGATCATCAGCAAGTCTAGCGGGGAAGAATGAGCAGTTCTTC.

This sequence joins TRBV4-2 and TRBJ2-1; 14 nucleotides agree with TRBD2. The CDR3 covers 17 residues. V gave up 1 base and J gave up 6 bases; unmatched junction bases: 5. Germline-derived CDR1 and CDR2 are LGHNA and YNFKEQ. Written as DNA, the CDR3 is TGTGCCAGCAGCCAAGGGGCTGGGACTAGCGGGAGCAATGAGCAGTTCTTC. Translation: CASSQGAGTSGSNEQFF.

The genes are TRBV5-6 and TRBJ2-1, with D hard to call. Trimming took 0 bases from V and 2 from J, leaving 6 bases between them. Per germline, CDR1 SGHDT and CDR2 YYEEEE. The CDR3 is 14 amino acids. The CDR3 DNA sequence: TGTGCCAGCAGCTTGGGACTGACCTACAATGAGCAGTTCTTC. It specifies CASSLGLTYNEQFF.

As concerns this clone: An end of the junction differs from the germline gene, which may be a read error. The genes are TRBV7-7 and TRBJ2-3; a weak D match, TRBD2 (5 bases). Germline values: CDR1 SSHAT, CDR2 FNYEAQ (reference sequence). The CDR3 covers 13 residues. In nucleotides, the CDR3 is TGTGCTAGCAGCCGAGACTACACAGATACGCAGTATTTT. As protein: CASSRDYTDTQYF.

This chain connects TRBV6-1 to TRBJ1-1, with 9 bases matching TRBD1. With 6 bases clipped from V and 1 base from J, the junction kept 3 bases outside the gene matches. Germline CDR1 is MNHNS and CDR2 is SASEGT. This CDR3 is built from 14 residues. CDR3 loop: CASRQGAGNTEAFF. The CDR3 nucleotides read TGTGCCAGCAGACAGGGGGCGGGGAACACTGAAGCTTTCTTT.

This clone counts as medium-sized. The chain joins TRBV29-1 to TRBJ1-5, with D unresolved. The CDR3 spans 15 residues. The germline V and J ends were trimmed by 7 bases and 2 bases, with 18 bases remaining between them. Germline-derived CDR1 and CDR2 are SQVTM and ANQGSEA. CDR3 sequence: CSAASGLLGNQPQHF. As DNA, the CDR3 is TGCAGCGCCGCTTCAGGTCTTTTGGGCAATCAGCCCCAGCATTTT. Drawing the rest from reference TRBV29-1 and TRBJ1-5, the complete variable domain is SAVISQKPSRDICQRGTSLTIQCQVDSQVTMMFWYRQQPGQSLTLIATANQGSEATYESGFVIDKFPISRPNLTFSTLTVSNMSPEDSSIYLCSAASGLLGNQPQHFGDGTRLSIL.

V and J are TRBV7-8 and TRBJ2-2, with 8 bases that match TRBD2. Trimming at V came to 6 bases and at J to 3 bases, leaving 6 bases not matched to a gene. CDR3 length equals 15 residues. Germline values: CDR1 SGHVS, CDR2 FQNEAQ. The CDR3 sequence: CASRLRREDTGELFF. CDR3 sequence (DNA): TGTGCCAGCAGATTAAGGCGGGAGGACACCGGGGAGCTGTTTTTT.

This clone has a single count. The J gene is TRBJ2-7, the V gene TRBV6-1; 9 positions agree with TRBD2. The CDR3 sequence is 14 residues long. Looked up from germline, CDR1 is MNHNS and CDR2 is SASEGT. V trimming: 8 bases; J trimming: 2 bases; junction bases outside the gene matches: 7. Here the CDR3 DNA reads TGTGCCAGCTGCAAGACTAGCGGCACCTACGAGCAGTACTTC. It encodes CASCKTSGTYEQYF.

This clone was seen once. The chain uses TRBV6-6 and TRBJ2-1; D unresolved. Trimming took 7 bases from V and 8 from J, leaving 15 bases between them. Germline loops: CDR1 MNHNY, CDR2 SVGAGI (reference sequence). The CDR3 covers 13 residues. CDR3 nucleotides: TGTGCCAGCACCCCGGAAAAGTTCTATGAGCAGTTCTTC. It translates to CASTPEKFYEQFF.

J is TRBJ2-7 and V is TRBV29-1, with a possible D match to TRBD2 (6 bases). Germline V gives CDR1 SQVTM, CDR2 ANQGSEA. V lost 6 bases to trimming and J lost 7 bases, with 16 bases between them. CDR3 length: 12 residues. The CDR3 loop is CSVESGLGEQYF. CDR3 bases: TGCAGCGTGGAATCGGGACTGGGGGAGCAGTACTTC.

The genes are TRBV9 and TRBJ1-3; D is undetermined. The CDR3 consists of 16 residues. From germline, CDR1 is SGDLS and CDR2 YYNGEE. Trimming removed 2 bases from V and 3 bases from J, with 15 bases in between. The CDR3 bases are TGTGCCAGCAGCGTCGGCCCGCCGGTTTTTGGAAACACCATATATTTT. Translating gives CASSVGPPVFGNTIYF.